The clone carrying this TCR beta chain was counted once. Time point in this sample: blood 4 weeks post-SBRT, at nephrectomy. Noted treatment: 15 Gy SBRT to primary tumor, nephrectomy 4 weeks later. The CDR3 runs to 13 residues. The V segment lost 4 bases and the J segment 4 bases; nucleotides outside the gene matches: 2. Germline-derived CDR1 and CDR2 are SGHRS and YFSETQ. Only in-frame clones appear in the TCRdb table, and some are missing; sequencing was by immunoSEQ multiplex PCR. This sample has about 100,000 clones; more than 65% occur once, and the top ten carry approximately 6.9%. This entry is derived from a study of radiation and T cells in renal cell carcinoma.

The material was blood, obtained from a patient whose treatment included radiotherapy and nephrectomy. V usage is TRBV5-1 and J usage is TRBJ2-3, with 8 bases fitting TRBD2. The clonotype was recovered from a man aged 60 to 75 with renal cell carcinoma. The CDR3 protein is CASSPAGADTQYF. CDR3 DNA sequence: TGCGCCAGCAGCCCAGCGGGAGCAGATACGCAGTATTTT.